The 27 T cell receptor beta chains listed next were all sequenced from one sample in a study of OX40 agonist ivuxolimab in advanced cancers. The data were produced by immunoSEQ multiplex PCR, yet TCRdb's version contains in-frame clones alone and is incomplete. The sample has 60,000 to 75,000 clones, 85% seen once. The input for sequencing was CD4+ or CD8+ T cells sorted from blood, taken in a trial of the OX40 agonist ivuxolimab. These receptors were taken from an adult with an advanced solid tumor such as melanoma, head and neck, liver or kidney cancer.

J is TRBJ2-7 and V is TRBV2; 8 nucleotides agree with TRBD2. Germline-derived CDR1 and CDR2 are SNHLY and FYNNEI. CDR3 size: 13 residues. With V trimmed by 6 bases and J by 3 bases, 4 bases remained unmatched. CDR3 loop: CASRRTSRYEQYF. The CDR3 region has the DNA TGTGCCAGCAGGCGGACTAGCCGCTACGAGCAGTACTTC.

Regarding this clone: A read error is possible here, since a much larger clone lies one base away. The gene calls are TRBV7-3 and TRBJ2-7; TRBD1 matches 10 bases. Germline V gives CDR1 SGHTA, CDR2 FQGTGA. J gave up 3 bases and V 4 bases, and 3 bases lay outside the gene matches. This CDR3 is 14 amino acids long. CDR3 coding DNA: TGTGCCAGCAGCTCCGGGACAGGGGTCTACGAGCAGTACTTC. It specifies CASSSGTGVYEQYF.

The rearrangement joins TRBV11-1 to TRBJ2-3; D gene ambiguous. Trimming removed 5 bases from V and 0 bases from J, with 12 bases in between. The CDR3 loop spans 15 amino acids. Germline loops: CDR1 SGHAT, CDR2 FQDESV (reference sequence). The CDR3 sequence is CASSPMALSTDTQYF. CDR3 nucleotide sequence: TGTGCCAGCAGCCCCATGGCGCTTAGCACAGATACGCAGTATTTT.

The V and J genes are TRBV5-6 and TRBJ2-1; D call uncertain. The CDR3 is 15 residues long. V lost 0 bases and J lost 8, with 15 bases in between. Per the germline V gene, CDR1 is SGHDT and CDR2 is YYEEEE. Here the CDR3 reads CASSLGRWLKDEQFF. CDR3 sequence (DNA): TGTGCCAGCAGCTTGGGTCGATGGCTGAAAGATGAGCAGTTCTTC.

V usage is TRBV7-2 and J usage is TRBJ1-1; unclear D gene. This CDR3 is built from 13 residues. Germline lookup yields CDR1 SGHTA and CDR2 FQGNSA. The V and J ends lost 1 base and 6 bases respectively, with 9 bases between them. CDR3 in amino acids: CASSLGRSAEAFF. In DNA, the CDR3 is TGTGCCAGCAGCTTAGGAAGGTCAGCTGAAGCTTTCTTT.

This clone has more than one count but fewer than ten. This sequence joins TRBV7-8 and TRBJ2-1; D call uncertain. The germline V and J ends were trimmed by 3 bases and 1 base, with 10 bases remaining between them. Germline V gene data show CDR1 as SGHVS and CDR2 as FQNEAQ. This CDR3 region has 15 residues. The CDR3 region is CASSFLLGSYNEQFF. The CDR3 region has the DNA TGTGCCAGCAGCTTTCTCCTGGGATCCTACAATGAGCAGTTCTTC.

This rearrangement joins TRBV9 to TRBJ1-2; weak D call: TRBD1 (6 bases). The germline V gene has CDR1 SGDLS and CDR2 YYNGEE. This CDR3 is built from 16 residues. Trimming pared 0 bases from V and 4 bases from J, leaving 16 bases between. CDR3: CASSVAPRQALYGYTF. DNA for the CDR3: TGTGCCAGCAGCGTAGCTCCTCGACAGGCCCTCTATGGCTACACCTTC.

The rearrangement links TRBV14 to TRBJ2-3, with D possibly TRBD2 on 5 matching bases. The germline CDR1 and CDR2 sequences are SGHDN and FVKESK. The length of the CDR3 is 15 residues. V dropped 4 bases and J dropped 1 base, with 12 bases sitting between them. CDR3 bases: TGTGCCAGCAGCCGCCGATGGACTGGCACAGATACGCAGTATTTT. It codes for CASSRRWTGTDTQYF.

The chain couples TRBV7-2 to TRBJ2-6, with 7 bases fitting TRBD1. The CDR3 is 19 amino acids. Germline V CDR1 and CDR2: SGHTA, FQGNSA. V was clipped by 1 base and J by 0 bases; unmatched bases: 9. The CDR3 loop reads CASSLVGTVHGSGANVLTF. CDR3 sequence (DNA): TGTGCCAGCAGCTTAGTCGGGACAGTTCATGGCTCTGGGGCCAACGTCCTGACTTTC. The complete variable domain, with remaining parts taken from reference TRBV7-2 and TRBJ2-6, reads GAGVSQSPSNKVTEKGKDVELRCDPISGHTALYWYRQSLGQGLEFLIYFQGNSAPDKSGLPSDRFSAERTGGSVSTLTIQRTQQEDSAVYLCASSLVGTVHGSGANVLTFGAGSRLTVL.

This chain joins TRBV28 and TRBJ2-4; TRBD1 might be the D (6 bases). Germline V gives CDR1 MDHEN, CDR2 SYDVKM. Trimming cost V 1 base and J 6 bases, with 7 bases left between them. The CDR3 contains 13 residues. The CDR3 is CASSLSQGNIQYF. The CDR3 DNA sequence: TGTGCCAGCAGTTTATCACAGGGAAACATTCAGTACTTC.

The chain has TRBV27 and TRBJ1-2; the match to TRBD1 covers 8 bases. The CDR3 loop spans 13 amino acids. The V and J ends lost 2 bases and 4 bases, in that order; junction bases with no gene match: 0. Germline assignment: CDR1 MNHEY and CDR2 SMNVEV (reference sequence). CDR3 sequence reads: CASSLGQGYGYTF. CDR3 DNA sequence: TGTGCCAGCAGTTTAGGACAGGGCTATGGCTACACCTTC.

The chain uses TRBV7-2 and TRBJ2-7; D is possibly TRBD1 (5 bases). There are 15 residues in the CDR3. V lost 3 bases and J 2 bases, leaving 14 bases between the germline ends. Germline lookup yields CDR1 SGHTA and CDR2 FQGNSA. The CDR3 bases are TGTGCCAGCAGCTTTAGACAGAATCCCGCCTACGAGCAGTACTTC. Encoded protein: CASSFRQNPAYEQYF.

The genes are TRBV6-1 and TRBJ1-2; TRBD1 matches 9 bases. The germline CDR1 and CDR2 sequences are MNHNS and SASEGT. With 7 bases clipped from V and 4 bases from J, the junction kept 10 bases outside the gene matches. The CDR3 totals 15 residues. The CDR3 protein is CASNHPGTGTYGYTF. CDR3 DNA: TGTGCCAGCAACCACCCCGGGACAGGGACCTATGGCTACACCTTC.

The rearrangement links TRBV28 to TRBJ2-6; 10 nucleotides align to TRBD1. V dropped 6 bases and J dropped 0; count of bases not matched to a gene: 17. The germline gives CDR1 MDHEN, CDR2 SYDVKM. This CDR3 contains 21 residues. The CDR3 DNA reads TGTGCCAGCAGCCCCTCCCCGGGACAGGGGAACCCGAGCTCTGGGGCCAACGTCCTGACTTTC. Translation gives CASSPSPGQGNPSSGANVLTF.

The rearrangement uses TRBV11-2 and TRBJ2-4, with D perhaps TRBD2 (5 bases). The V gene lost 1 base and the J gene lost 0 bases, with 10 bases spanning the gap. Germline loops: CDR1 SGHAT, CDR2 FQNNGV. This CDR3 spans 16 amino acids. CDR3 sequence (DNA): TGTGCCAGCAGCTTAGGAGGAGGACTAGCCAAAAACATTCAGTACTTC. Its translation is CASSLGGGLAKNIQYF.

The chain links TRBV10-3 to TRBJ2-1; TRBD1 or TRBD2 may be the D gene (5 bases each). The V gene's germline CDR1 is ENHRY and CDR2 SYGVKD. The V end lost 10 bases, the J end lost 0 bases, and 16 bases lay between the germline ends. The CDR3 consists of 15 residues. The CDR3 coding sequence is TGTGCCACCTTCCCCGGGACCAACTCCTACAATGAGCAGTTCTTC. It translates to CATFPGTNSYNEQFF.

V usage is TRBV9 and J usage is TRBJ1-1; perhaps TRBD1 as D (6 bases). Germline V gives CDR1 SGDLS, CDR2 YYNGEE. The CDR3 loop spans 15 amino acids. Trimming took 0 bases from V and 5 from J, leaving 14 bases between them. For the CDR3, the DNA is TGTGCCAGCAGCGTAGAAGGCAGGGGTGGGACTGAAGCTTTCTTT. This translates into CASSVEGRGGTEAFF.

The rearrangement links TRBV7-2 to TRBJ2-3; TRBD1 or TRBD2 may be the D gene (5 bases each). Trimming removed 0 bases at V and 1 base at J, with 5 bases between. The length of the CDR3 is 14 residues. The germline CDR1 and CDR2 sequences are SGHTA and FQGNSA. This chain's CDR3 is CASSLAGGTDTQYF. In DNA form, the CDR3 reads TGTGCCAGCAGCTTAGCGGGGGGCACAGATACGCAGTATTTT.

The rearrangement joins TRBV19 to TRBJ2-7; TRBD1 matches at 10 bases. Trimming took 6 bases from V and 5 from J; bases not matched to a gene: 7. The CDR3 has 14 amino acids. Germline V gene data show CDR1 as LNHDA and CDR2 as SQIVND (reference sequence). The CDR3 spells CASSPGTGVHEQYF. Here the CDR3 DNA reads TGTGCCAGTAGCCCTGGGACAGGGGTCCACGAGCAGTACTTC.

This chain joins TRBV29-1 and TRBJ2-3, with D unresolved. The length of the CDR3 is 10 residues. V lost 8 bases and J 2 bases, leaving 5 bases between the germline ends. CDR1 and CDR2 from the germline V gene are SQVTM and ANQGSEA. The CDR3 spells CSTHTDTQYF. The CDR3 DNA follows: TGCAGCACCCACACAGATACGCAGTATTTT.

CDR3: CAWSLRDTEAFF. The CDR3 region has the DNA TGTGCCTGGAGTTTACGGGACACTGAAGCTTTCTTT. The rearrangement links TRBV30 to TRBJ1-1; D unresolved. V shed 2 bases and J shed 3 bases, with 7 bases lying between them. The CDR3 sequence is 12 residues long. Germline-derived CDR1 and CDR2 are GTSNPN and SVGIG (reference sequence). The full variable domain, rest sourced from reference TRBV30 and TRBJ1-1, is SQTIHQWPATLVQPVGSPLSLECTVEGTSNPNLYWYRQAAGRGLQLLFYSVGIGQISSEVPQNLSASRPQDRQFILSSKKLLLSDSGFYLCAWSLRDTEAFFGQGTRLTVV.

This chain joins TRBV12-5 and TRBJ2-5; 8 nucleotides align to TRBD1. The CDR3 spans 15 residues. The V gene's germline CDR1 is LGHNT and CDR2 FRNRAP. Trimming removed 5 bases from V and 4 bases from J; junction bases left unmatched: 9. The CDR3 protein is CASGPSSGGPETQYF. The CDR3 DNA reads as TGTGCTAGTGGTCCATCCTCAGGGGGCCCAGAGACCCAGTACTTC.

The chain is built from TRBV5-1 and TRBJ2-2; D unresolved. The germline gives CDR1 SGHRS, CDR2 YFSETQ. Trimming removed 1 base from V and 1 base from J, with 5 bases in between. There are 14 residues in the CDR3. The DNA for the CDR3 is TGCGCCAGCAGCTTGTTGTTGAACACCGGGGAGCTGTTTTTT. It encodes CASSLLLNTGELFF.

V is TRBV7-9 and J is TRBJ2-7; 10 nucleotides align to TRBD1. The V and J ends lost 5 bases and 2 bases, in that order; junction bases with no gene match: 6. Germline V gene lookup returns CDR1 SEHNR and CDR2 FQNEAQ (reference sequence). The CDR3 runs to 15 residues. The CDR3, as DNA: TGTGCCAGCAGCGCCAGACAGGGGGCCACCTACGAGCAGTACTTC. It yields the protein CASSARQGATYEQYF.

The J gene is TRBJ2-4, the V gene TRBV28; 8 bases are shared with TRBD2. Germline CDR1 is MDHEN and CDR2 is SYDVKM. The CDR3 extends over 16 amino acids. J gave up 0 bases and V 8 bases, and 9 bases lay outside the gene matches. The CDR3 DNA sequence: TGTGCCAGCTCTAACGCGGGGGGCCTAGCCAAAAACATTCAGTACTTC. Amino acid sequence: CASSNAGGLAKNIQYF. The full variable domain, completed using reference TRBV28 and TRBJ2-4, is DVKVTQSSRYLVKRTGEKVFLECVQDMDHENMFWYRQDPGLGLRLIYFSYDVKMKEKGDIPEGYSVSREKKERFSLILESASTNQTSMYLCASSNAGGLAKNIQYFGAGTRLSVL.

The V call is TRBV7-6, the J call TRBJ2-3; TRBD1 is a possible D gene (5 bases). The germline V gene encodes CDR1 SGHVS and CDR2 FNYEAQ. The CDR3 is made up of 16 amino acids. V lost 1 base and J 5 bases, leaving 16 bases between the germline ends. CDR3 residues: CASSLVPVAGRDTQYF. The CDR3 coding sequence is TGTGCCAGCAGCTTAGTTCCAGTGGCAGGGCGAGATACGCAGTATTTT.

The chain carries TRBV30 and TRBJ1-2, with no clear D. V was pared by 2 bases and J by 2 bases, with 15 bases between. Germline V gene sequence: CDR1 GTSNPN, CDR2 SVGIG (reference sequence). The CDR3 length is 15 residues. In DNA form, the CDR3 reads TGTGCCTGGAGTCTGGGCAGGTTCGGGAACTATGGCTACACCTTC. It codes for CAWSLGRFGNYGYTF.